The T cell receptor beta chain described here comes from a study of monozygotic twins with inflammatory bowel disease. Regarding the study as a whole: Relative to healthy twins, IBD patients had fewer clonotypes in common with others, a gap that was especially apparent with disease activity. The study found lower TCRbeta diversity (inverse Simpson) in IBD patients than in healthy co-twins.

Added by template switching were UMIs that each held a 6-nucleotide sample barcode. From the 5' RACE reads, TCRdb lists one entry per CDR3 protein and no DNA. In all, the sample yields fewer than 550,000 distinct CDR3 sequences. Germline CDR1 reads SQVTM; CDR2 reads ANQGSEA. The CDR3 extends over 15 amino acids. Concerning this clonotype itself: Its antigen remains unknown.

The receptor was isolated from a human donor with ulcerative colitis or Crohn's disease, or a healthy co-twin of an affected twin (not recorded which). The sample was blood. The chain employs TRBV29-1 and TRBJ2-2; TCRdb names TRBD2, which stays unverified in the absence of DNA. The CDR3 sequence is CSVEDASSNTGELFF.